What follows describes a single TCR beta chain. The data were produced by immunoSEQ multiplex PCR, yet TCRdb's version contains in-frame clones alone and is incomplete. The sample holds some 56,000 clones; around 93% are singletons and the top ten take 13% to 15%. This specimen comes from a study of Tregs in tolerant kidney transplant recipients. Recipients received nonmyeloablative bone marrow transplants from related graft donors, with transient mixed chimerism. Trimming at V came to 0 bases and at J to 8 bases, leaving 7 bases not matched to a gene. This CDR3 comprises 15 residues. In germline, CDR1 is PRHDT, CDR2 FYEKMQ (reference sequence).

The source is a human patient who received a combined kidney and bone marrow transplant. The graft donor may have given rise to some T cells. Sequenced material: CD8+ T cells from blood (PBMCs), taken 24 months after the transplant. V and J are TRBV13 and TRBJ1-2, with 9 bases identical to TRBD1. The CDR3 loop is CASSLGPQGAEGYTF. The DNA for the CDR3 is TGTGCCAGCAGCTTAGGCCCACAGGGGGCGGAGGGCTACACCTTC.